Sequencing of this T cell receptor beta chain was carried out in a study of blood T cell repertoires in COVID-19. Study-level information: COVID-19 samples, acute and convalescent, were from the United States, Italy and Spain.

Trimming pared 6 bases from V and 3 bases from J, leaving 11 bases between. CDR3 length equals 13 residues. Per germline, CDR1 MNHEY and CDR2 SMNVEV (reference sequence). Under the authors' procedure: From reference gene primer amplification, estimates of nucleated cell counts were derived. Sequencing used immunoSEQ multiplex PCR; TCRdb keeps in-frame clones, though not all of them. Clone size and V and J calls were adopted from that table, with D and trimming inferred from the DNA. Counted here are about 180,000 clones, over 75% occurring once; the ten biggest clones make up roughly 18%. V is TRBV27 and J is TRBJ1-2; D remains unclear. Specimen: peripheral blood. The sequence came from a person aged 65-85 years with COVID-19, enrolled during active disease. This CDR3 reads CASREQLDYGYTF. In DNA form, the CDR3 reads TGTGCCAGCAGGGAACAGCTTGACTATGGCTACACCTTC.